The clone carrying this T cell receptor beta chain was recorded a few times. The table came from immunoSEQ multiplex PCR; TCRdb's copy has only in-frame clones and leaves some out. This table has 150,000 to 200,000 clones, about four fifths appearing once. The CDR3 contains 14 residues. J lost 5 bases, V lost 3 bases, and 6 bases had no gene match. CDR1 is SEHNR and CDR2 is FQNEAQ in the germline V gene (reference sequence). The sample is drawn from a study of blood T cell repertoires in COVID-19. Sequenced material: peripheral blood. V is TRBV7-9 and J is TRBJ1-2; 7 positions agree with TRBD1. This TCR was sampled from a man aged 60 to 69 with active or convalescent COVID-19. The CDR3 DNA is TGTGCCAGCAGCTTGGCTGAGGGGGCGTATGGCTACACCTTC. It encodes CASSLAEGAYGYTF.